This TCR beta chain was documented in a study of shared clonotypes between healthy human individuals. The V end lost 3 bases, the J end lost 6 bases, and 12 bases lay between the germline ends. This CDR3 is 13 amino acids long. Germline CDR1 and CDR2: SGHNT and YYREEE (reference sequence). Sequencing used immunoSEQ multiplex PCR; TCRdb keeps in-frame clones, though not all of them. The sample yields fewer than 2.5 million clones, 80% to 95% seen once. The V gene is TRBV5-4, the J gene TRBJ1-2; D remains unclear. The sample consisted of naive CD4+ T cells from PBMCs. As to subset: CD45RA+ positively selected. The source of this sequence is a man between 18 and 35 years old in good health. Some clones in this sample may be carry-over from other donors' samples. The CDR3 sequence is CASSWAGTDGYTF. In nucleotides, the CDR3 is TGTGCCAGCAGCTGGGCAGGAACCGATGGCTACACCTTC.